The present T cell receptor beta chain was sequenced within a study of OX40 agonist ivuxolimab in advanced cancers. Study background: Head and neck, renal cell, melanoma or hepatocellular carcinoma were the cancers that dose-escalation patients had. Prior therapy, whether anti-PD-1, anti-PD-L1 or anti-CTLA-4, was allowed, and less than 45% had some. The study, taken as a whole, reports: Blood T cells, both CD4+ and CD8+, expanded clonally by week 6 at 0.1 to 3.0 mg/kg. The 0.1-3.0 mg/kg partial responders had among the lowest clonal expansion.

With regard to this clone: Its antigen is not identified.

Sequenced by immunoSEQ multiplex PCR; TCRdb stores in-frame clones only, minus some. The table shows 60,000 or so clones, with about 91% occurring only once. CDR3 length: 12 residues. Per germline, CDR1 SNHLY and CDR2 FYNNEI. V was shortened by 7 bases and J by 4 bases, with 10 bases between the two germline ends. Sequencing used CD4+ or CD8+ T cells sorted from blood, obtained in a trial of the OX40 agonist ivuxolimab. The genes are TRBV2 and TRBJ1-2; D unresolved. This clonotype was sampled from an adult with an advanced solid tumor such as melanoma, head and neck, liver or kidney cancer. The CDR3 DNA reads as TGTGCCAGCACCCCCGTGATCTATGGCTACACCTTC. This translates into CASTPVIYGYTF. The full variable domain, its missing parts supplied by reference TRBV2 and TRBJ1-2, is EPEVTQTPSHQVTQMGQEVILRCVPISNHLYFYWYRQILGQKVEFLVSFYNNEISEKSEIFDDQFSVERPDGSNFTLKIRSTKLEDSAMYFCASTPVIYGYTFGSGTRLTVV.